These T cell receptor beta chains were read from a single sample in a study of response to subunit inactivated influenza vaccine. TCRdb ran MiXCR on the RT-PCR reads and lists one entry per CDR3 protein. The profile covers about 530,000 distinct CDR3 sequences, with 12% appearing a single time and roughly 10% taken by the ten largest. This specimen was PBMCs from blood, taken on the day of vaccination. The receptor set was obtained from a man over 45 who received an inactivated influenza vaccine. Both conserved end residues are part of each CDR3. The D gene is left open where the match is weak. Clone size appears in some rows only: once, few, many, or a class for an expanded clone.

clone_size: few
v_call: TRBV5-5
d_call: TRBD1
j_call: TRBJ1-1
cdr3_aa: CASSSAGGFNTEAFF
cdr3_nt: TGTGCCAGCAGCTCGGCAGGGGGGTTTAACACTGAAGCTTTCTTT

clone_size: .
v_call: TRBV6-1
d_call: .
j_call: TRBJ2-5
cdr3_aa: CASSENPYLGGETQYF
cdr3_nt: TGTGCCAGCAGTGAAAATCCGTATTTAGGCGGAGAGACCCAGTACTTC

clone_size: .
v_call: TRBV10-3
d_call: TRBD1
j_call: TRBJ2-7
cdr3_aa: CAISAGGTGNYEQYF
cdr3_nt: TGTGCCATCAGTGCGGGCGGGACAGGAAACTACGAGCAGTACTTC

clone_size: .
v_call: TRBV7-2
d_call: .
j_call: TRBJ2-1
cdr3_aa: CASSLVEGKDNEQFF
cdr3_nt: TGTGCCAGCAGCTTAGTGGAGGGAAAGGACAATGAGCAGTTCTTC

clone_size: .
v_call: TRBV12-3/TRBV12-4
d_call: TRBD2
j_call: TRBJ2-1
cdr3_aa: CASSLAGAGYNEQFF
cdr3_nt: TGTGCCAGCTCACTAGCGGGGGCCGGATACAATGAGCAGTTCTTC

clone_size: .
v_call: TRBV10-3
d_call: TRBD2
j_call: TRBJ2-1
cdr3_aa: CAIARSTSGNSNEQFF
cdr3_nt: TGTGCCATCGCCCGTTCGACTAGCGGGAATTCGAATGAGCAGTTCTTC

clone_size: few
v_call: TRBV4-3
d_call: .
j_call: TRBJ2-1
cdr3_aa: CASSQGYRANEQFF
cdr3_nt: TGCGCCAGCAGCCAAGGGTACAGGGCCAATGAGCAGTTCTTC

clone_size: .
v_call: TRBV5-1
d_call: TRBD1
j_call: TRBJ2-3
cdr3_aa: CASSLPGTGADTQYF
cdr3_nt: TGCGCCAGCAGTCTCCCCGGGACAGGGGCAGATACGCAGTATTTT

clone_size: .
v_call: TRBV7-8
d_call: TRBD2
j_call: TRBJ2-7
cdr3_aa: CASSSGLAGDEQYF
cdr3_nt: TGTGCCAGCAGCAGTGGACTAGCGGGGGATGAGCAGTACTTC

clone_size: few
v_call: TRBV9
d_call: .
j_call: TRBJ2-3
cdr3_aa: CASSRIGPETDTQYF
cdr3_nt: TGTGCCAGCAGCAGAATTGGGCCAGAGACCGATACGCAGTATTTT

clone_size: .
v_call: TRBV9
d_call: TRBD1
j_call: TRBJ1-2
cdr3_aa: CASSVLQGTGRGGYTF
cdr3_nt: TGTGCCAGCAGCGTACTCCAGGGGACAGGCCGGGGAGGCTACACCTTC

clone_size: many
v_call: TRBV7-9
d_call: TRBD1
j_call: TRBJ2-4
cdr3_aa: CASSRGQASSGKNIQYF
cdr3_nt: TGTGCCAGCAGCCGAGGACAGGCAAGCTCGGGCAAAAACATTCAGTACTTC

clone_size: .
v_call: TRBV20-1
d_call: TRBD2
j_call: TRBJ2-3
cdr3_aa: CSARNPTGGASTDTQYF
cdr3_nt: TGCAGTGCTAGAAACCCGACCGGGGGGGCTAGCACAGATACGCAGTATTTT

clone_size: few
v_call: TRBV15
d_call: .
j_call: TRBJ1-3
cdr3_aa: CATSRKYLDSSGNTIYF
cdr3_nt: TGTGCCACCAGCAGAAAGTACCTAGACTCCTCTGGAAACACCATATATTTT

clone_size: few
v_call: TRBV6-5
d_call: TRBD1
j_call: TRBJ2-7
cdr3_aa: CASSYDRESYEQYF
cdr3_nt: TGTGCCAGCAGTTACGACAGGGAATCCTACGAGCAGTACTTC

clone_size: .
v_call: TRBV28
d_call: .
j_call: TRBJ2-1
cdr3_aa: CASGLSYNEQFF
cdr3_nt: TGTGCCAGCGGGTTATCCTACAATGAGCAGTTCTTC

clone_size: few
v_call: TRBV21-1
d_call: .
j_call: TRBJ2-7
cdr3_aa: CASSNASPSYEQYF
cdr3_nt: TGTGCCAGCAGCAATGCGAGCCCTTCCTACGAGCAGTACTTC

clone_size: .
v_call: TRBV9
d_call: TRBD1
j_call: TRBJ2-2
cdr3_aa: CASSVEGQGSGELFF
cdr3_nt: TGTGCCAGCAGCGTAGAGGGACAGGGATCCGGGGAGCTGTTTTTT

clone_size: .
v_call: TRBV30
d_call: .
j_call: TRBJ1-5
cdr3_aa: CAWSVKSNQPQHF
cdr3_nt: TGTGCCTGGAGTGTCAAAAGCAATCAGCCCCAGCATTTT

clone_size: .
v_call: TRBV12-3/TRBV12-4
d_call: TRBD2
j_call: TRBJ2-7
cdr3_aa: CASSPRERLAGSYEQYF
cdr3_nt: TGTGCCAGCAGTCCTCGAGAGCGGCTAGCGGGAAGTTACGAGCAGTACTTC

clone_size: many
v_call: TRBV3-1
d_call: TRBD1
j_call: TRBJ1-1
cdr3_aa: CASSQGAGTGRNTEAFF
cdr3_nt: TGTGCCAGCAGCCAAGGGGCGGGGACAGGGCGGAACACTGAAGCTTTCTTT

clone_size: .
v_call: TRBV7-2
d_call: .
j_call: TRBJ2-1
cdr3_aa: CASSLLVTAEQFF
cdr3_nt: TGTGCCAGCAGCTTGCTCGTGACGGCTGAGCAGTTCTTC

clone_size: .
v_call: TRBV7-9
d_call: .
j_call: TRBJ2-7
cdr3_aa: CASSTGQTYEQYF
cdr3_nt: TGTGCCAGCAGCACTGGACAGACCTACGAGCAGTACTTC